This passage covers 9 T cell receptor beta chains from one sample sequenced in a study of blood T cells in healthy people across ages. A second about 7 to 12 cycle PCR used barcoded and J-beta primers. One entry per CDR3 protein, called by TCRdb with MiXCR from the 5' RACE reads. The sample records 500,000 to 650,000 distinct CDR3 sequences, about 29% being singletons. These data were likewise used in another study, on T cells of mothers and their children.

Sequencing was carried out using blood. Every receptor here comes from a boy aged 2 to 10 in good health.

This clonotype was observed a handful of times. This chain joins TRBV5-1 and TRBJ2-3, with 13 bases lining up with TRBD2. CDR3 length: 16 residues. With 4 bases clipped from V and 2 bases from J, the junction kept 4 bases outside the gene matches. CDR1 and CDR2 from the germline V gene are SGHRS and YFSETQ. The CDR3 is CASSGGLAGDTDTQYF. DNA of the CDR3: TGCGCCAGCAGCGGTGGACTAGCGGGAGACACAGATACGCAGTATTTT.

The CDR3 protein is CASRGQGLEQYF. CDR3 DNA: TGTGCCAGCAGAGGACAGGGTTTGGAGCAGTACTTC. The chain uses TRBV28 and TRBJ2-7; 8 bases are shared with TRBD1. The germline V gene has CDR1 MDHEN and CDR2 SYDVKM. V gave up 6 bases and J gave up 7 bases; unmatched junction bases: 5. This CDR3 has 12 amino acids.

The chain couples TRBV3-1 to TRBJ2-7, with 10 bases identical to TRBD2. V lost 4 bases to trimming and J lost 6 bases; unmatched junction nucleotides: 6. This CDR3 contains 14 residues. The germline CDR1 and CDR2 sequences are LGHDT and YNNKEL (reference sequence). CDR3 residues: CASSLLAGASEQYF. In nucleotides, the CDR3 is TGTGCCAGCAGCCTCCTAGCGGGAGCCTCCGAGCAGTACTTC.

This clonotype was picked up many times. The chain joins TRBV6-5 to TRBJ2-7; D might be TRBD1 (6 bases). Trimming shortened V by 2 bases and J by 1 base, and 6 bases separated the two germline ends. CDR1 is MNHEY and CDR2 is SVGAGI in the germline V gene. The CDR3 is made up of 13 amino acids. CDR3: CASSYRGSYEQYF. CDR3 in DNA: TGTGCCAGCAGTTACAGGGGGTCCTACGAGCAGTACTTC.

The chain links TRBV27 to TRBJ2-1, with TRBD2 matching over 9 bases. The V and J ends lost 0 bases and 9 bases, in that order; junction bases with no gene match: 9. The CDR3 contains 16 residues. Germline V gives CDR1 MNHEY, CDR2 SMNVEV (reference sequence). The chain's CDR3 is CASSLSLAGGPTEQFF. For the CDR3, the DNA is TGTGCCAGCAGTTTATCTCTGGCGGGAGGGCCTACTGAGCAGTTCTTC.

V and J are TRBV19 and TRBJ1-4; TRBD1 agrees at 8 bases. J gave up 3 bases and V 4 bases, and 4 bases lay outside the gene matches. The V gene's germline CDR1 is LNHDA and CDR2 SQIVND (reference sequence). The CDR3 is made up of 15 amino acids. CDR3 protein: CASSSGQGSNEKLFF. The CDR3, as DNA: TGTGCCAGTAGTAGCGGACAGGGATCTAATGAAAAACTGTTTTTT.

CDR3 in DNA: TGTGCCAGCAGTGAAGTCCGCGGGCAGGGTGGAAACACCATATATTTT. Its translation is CASSEVRGQGGNTIYF. The chain employs TRBV2 and TRBJ1-3, with a weak D call TRBD1 (5 bases). V was shortened by 1 base and J by 3 bases, with 13 bases between the two germline ends. CDR3 length equals 16 residues. Germline V gene data show CDR1 as SNHLY and CDR2 as FYNNEI.

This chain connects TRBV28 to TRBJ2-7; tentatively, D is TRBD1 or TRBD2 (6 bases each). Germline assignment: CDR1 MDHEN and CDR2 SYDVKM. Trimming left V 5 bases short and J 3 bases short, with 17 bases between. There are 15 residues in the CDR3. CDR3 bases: TGTGCCAGCAGTCTCCCAAGGGGGGCCCTCTACGAGCAGTACTTC. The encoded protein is CASSLPRGALYEQYF.

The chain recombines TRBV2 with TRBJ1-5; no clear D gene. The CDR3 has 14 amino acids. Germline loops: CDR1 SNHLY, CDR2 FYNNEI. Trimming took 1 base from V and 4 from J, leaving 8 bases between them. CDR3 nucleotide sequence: TGTGCCAGCAGTGAAGAGTCCGGGAATCAGCCCCAGCATTTT. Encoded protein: CASSEESGNQPQHF.